The T cell receptor (beta chain) described here comes from a study of immune evolution from preneoplasia to lung adenocarcinoma (dated by TCRdb to about 2021). General notes on the study: HLA loss of heterozygosity was observed in roughly 6.6%, 14% and 36% of AIS, MIA and ADC lesions, respectively, and was not observed in any AAH lesions. The study profiled immune contexture across lung adenocarcinoma precursors and invasive adenocarcinoma using immune gene expression, TCR sequencing and multiplex immunofluorescence. Resected precursor lesions (AAH, AIS, MIA) and invasive adenocarcinomas were each compared against paired morphologically normal lung tissue. Sample size was based on specimen availability rather than a prior power calculation. Whole exome sequencing and methylation data from the same cohort of nodules were integrated with the immune data. The overall cohort comprised about 57 patients with pulmonary nodules who underwent surgical resection. TCR sequencing data came from approximately 56 patients. It was reported in the study that 105 samples were used for TCR sequencing. Class I HLA alleles were inferred from exome data with POLYSOLVER, and allele-specific HLA loss was detected with LOHHLA. The paper's findings and limits, for the study overall: The highest top T cell clone frequencies were observed in normal lung, and a progressive decrease in top T cell clone frequencies appeared to occur from AAH through AIS, MIA and invasive adenocarcinoma. Normal lung showed the highest clonality, whereas later-stage lesions appeared to have higher T cell density and diversity but lower clonality. KRAS-mutant nodules showed the highest T cell clonality compared with EGFR-mutant or double wild-type lesions. Because all patients were from Japan and China, applicability to Western populations was uncertain. The findings rested on association rather than direct causation, and larger cohorts with long-term follow-up and longitudinal biopsies were considered necessary.

As for this clone: The antigen this receptor binds is unknown. No per-base quality is available; no much larger clone lies one base away.

TCR beta CDR3 regions were sequenced from DNA using the immunoSEQ hsTCRbeta Kit. The authors processed their data as follows. TCR sequencing data were analysed with the ImmunoSEQ Analyzer. T cell clonality was calculated on productive rearrangements as 1 minus Pielou's evenness. To measure T cell diversity, the inverse Simpson index was applied to productive templates. T cell density was defined as TCR beta template counts normalized to usable DNA, with usable DNA estimated by amplifying and sequencing housekeeping genes. Two-sided Kruskal-Wallis tests were used to compare TCR metrics between histologic stages. This immuneACCESS table, as held by TCRdb, lists in-frame sequences with V and J called but not all clones. Of the missing ones, under half trace to an unresolved V gene in checked studies; the others have no known cause. V and J calls and clone size follow that table, whereas D and trimming were derived from the DNA. The sample contains over 30,000 clones, roughly 68% of them found a single time. About 5.7% of the sample lies in the top ten.

Between the mid-2010s and the late 2010s, the patients underwent resection in either Japan or China. The histologic diagnosis of each case was independently confirmed on H&E slides by two lung cancer pathologists. Macro-dissection after pathologic assessment enriched premalignant or tumor cells for nucleic acid extraction. FFPE tissue was used for DNA isolation with the AllPrep DNA/RNA FFPE Kit. Sequencing was done on a sample of FFPE invasive lung adenocarcinoma tissue. Per the publication, the cell subset or site label means: frankly invasive lung adenocarcinoma (ADC). The source of this sequence is a person between 55 and 69 years old with lung adenocarcinoma.

The nucleotides read TGTGCCAGCAGCAGAACCTCAGGGGGAGAGACCCAGTACTTC. Its translation is CASSRTSGGETQYF. The chain joins TRBV9 to TRBJ2-5; 7 middle bases align to TRBD1. The CDR3 contains 14 residues, cysteine and phenylalanine counted. Only the CDR3 part of the read is kept: 42 bases, read in frame from the first base. Here V drops 4 bases and J drops 4 bases, and the junction holds 7 bases not matched to any gene. Reading the germline V gene gives CDR1 SGDLS and CDR2 YYNGEE.